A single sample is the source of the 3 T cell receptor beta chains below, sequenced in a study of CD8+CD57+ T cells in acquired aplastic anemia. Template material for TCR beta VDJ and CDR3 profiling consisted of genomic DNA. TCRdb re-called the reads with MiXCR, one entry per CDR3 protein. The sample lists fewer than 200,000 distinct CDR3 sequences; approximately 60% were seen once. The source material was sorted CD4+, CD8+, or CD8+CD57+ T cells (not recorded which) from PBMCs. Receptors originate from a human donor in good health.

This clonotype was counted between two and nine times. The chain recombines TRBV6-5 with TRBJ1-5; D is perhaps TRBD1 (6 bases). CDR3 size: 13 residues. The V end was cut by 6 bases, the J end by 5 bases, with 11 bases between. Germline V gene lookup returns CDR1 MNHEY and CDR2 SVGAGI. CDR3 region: CASSGTIDQPQHF. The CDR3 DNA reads TGTGCCAGCAGCGGGACAATTGATCAGCCCCAGCATTTT.

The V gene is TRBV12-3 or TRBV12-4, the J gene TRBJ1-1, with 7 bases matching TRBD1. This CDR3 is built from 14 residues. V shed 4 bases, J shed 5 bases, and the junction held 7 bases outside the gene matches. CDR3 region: CASSSPDRVTEAFF. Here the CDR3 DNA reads TGTGCCAGCAGTTCACCAGACAGGGTAACTGAAGCTTTCTTT.

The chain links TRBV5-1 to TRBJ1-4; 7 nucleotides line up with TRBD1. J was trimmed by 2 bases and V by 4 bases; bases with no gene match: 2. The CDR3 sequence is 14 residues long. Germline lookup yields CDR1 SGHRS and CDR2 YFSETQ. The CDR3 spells CASSRDSTNEKLFF. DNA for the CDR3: TGCGCCAGCAGCAGGGACAGCACTAATGAAAAACTGTTTTTT. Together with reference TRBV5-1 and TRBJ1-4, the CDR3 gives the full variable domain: KAGVTQTPRYLIKTRGQQVTLSCSPISGHRSVSWYQQTPGQGLQFLFEYFSETQRNKGNFPGRFSGRQFSNSRSEMNVSTLELGDSALYLCASSRDSTNEKLFFGSGTQLSVL.